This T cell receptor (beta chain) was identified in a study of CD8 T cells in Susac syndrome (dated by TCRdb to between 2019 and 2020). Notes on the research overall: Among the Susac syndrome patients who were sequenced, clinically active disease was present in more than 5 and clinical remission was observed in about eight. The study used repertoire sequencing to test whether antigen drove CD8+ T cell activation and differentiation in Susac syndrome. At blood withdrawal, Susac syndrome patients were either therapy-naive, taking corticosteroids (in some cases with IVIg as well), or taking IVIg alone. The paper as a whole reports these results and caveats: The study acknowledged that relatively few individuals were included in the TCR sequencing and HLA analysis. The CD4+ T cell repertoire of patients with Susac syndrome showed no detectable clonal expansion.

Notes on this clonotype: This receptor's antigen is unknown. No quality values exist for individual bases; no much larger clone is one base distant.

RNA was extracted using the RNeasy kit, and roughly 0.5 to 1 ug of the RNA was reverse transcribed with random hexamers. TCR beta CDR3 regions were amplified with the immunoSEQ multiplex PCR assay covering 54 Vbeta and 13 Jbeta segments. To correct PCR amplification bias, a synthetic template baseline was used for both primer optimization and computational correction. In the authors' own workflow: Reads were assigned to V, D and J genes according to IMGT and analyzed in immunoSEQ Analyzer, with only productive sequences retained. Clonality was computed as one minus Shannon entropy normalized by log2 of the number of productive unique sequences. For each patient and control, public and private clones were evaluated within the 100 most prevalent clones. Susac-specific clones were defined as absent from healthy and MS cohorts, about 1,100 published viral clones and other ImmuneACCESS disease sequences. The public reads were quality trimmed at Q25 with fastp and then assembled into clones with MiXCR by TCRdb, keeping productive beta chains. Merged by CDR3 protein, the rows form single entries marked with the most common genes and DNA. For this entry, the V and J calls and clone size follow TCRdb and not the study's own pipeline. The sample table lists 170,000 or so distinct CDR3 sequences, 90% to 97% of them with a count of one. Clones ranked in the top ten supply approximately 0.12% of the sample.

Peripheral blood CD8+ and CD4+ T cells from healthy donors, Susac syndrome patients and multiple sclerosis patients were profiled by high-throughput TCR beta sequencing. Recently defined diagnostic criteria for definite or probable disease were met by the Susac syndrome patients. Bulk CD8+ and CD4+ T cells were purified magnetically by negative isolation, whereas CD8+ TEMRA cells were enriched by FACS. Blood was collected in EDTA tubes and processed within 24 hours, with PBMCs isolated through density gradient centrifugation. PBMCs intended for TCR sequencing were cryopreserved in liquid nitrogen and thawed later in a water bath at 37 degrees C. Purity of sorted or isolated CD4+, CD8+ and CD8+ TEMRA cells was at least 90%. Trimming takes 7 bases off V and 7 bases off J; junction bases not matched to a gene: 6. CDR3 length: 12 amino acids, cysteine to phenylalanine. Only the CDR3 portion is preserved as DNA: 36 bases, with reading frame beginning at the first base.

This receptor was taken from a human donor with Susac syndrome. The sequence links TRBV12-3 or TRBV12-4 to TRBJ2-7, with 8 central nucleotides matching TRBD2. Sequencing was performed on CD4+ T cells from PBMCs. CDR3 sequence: CASTREGWEQYF. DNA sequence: TGTGCCAGCACCCGGGAGGGATGGGAGCAGTACTTC.